The clone carrying this T cell receptor (beta chain) was picked up a small number of times. Time point indicated: newly diagnosed GD, antithyroid drugs for less than 3 months. The authors made the TCR library using RNA they extracted from PBMCs. Both iRepertoire HTBI primers and Arm-PCR of CDR3 regions were used to build the TCR beta libraries. One entry per CDR3 protein results from TCRdb running MiXCR on the multiplex PCR reads. The sample gives approximately 470,000 distinct CDR3 sequences, roughly 15% of which show up once; 12% is in the top ten. V was pared by 0 bases and J by 8 bases, with 8 bases of the junction left unmatched. Germline V gene sequence: CDR1 SGHNT, CDR2 YYREEE (reference sequence). The CDR3 has 15 amino acids. This entry comes from a study of regulatory T cells in long-lasting Graves disease. In addition, the sample was reused for a study of T cells in Graves' hyperthyroidism and ophthalmopathy.

This TCR was recovered from a man in his forties with Graves disease. The chain combines TRBV5-4 with TRBJ2-1, with 7 bases aligning to TRBD2. Here the sequenced sample was peripheral blood mononuclear cells (PBMCs), taken at new diagnosis, from a patient treated with antithyroid drugs. The CDR3 region is CASSLAATSEHEQFF. As DNA, the CDR3 is TGTGCCAGCAGCTTGGCCGCAACTAGCGAACATGAGCAGTTCTTC. Full variable domain (rest looked up from reference TRBV5-4 and TRBJ2-1): ETGVTQSPTHLIKTRGQQVTLRCSSQSGHNTVSWYQQALGQGPQFIFQYYREEENGRGNFPPRFSGLQFPNYSSELNVNALELDDSALYLCASSLAATSEHEQFFGPGTRLTVL.